Below, 21 T cell receptor beta chains from the same sample are listed, as sequenced in a study of T cell repertoires in cytomegalovirus infection. TCRdb recomputed calls from the reads with MiXCR, one row per CDR3 protein. Here the sample spans roughly 80,000 distinct CDR3 sequences, roughly a quarter being singletons. Their recognized antigens are unknown. Sequencing used CD8+ T cells from cultured PBMCs, obtained from culture after CMV antigen stimulation. The receptors come from a human donor in good health (CMV status not recorded). Some clones in this sample may be carry-over from other donors' samples.

This clonotype was observed a few times. V is TRBV5-1 and J is TRBJ2-7; the D gene is possibly TRBD1 (6 bases). The CDR3 loop spans 15 amino acids. The V end lost 4 bases, the J end lost 3 bases, and 17 bases lay between the germline ends. Germline loops: CDR1 SGHRS, CDR2 YFSETQ. The CDR3 is CASSIDRSPRYEQYF. The CDR3 DNA sequence: TGCGCCAGCAGCATAGACAGGAGCCCCCGCTACGAGCAGTACTTC.

This clonotype was seen at least ten times. The gene calls are TRBV7-9 and TRBJ1-2; tentatively, D is TRBD1 (5 bases). Germline V gene data show CDR1 as SEHNR and CDR2 as FQNEAQ (reference sequence). Trimming left V 5 bases short and J 5 bases short, with 21 bases between. This CDR3 has 16 amino acids. As DNA, the CDR3 is TGTGCCAGCAGCCCCCCCGGGGGAGATTGGGATTATGGCTACACCTTC. Translation: CASSPPGGDWDYGYTF.

Ten or more counts support this clonotype. This chain joins TRBV14 and TRBJ1-6, with a tentative D call TRBD1 (6 bases). With 2 bases removed from V and 6 bases from J, the gap between germline ends came to 11 bases. This CDR3 region has 15 residues. Germline lookup yields CDR1 SGHDN and CDR2 FVKESK. CDR3 nucleotide sequence: TGTGCCAGCAGCCAAACGGACAGTGCTAATTCACCCCTCCACTTT. It specifies CASSQTDSANSPLHF.

J is TRBJ1-1 and V is TRBV7-3, with D tentatively TRBD1 (6 bases). Between the trimmed V and J ends, which lost 2 bases and 12 bases, there was a span of 13 bases. This CDR3 spans 12 amino acids. CDR1 is SGHTA and CDR2 is FQGTGA in the germline V gene. CDR3 residues: CASSLEDREPFF. In DNA, the CDR3 is TGTGCCAGCAGCTTAGAGGACAGAGAACCTTTCTTT. The full variable domain, its missing parts supplied by reference TRBV7-3 and TRBJ1-1, is GAGVSQTPSNKVTEKGKYVELRCDPISGHTALYWYRQSLGQGPEFLIYFQGTGAADDSGLPNDRFFAVRPEGSVSTLKIQRTERGDSAVYLCASSLEDREPFFGQGTRLTVV.

A few counts support this clonotype. V gene TRBV19 combines with J gene TRBJ2-3; D not certain. The CDR3 covers 15 residues. CDR1 is LNHDA, CDR2 SQIVND, per germline (reference sequence). Trimming took off 1 base at V and 0 bases at J, with 8 bases between the two ends. The CDR3 DNA is TGTGCCAGTAGTATAGCGCCCTTAAGCACAGATACGCAGTATTTT. Amino acid sequence: CASSIAPLSTDTQYF.

A few counts support this clonotype. The chain is built from TRBV9 and TRBJ1-1; D remains ambiguous. The germline V and J ends were trimmed by 0 bases and 3 bases, with 6 bases remaining between them. Germline CDR1 and CDR2: SGDLS and YYNGEE. The length of the CDR3 is 13 residues. DNA for the CDR3: TGTGCCAGCAGCGTAGGGATACACACTGAAGCTTTCTTT. Amino acids: CASSVGIHTEAFF.

This chain connects TRBV2 to TRBJ1-1; maybe TRBD1 (5 bases). The CDR3 loop spans 11 amino acids. The ends were cut back, 7 bases at V and 8 bases at J, with 11 bases in the middle. Germline V gene sequence: CDR1 SNHLY, CDR2 FYNNEI. The CDR3 DNA sequence: TGTGCCAGCACTCTAAGGGGAGAAGCTTTCTTT. Its protein product is CASTLRGEAFF.

The chain has TRBV11-2 and TRBJ2-3, with D unclear. Germline values: CDR1 SGHAT, CDR2 FQNNGV. V lost 5 bases, J lost 0 bases, and 9 bases lay in between. This CDR3 comprises 14 residues. The CDR3 reads CASSQTTSTDTQYF. The CDR3 DNA sequence: TGTGCCAGCAGCCAAACAACTAGCACAGATACGCAGTATTTT.

In its sample, this clonotype was seen a few times. The junction shows a germline mismatch at one end, possibly a read error. The V call is TRBV4-1, the J call TRBJ2-1, with 9 bases identical to TRBD2. This CDR3 is built from 13 residues. The V gene's germline CDR1 is MGHRA and CDR2 YSYEKL. For the CDR3, the DNA is TGCGCCAGCAGACAAGAGAGGGGCGGGAGGGAGATCTTC. It codes for CASRQERGGREIF.

J is TRBJ1-1 and V is TRBV15; D gene unclear. Germline V gene lookup returns CDR1 LNHNV and CDR2 YYDKDF (reference sequence). Between the trimmed V and J ends, which lost 3 bases and 5 bases, there was a span of 16 bases. The CDR3 loop spans 15 amino acids. CDR3 protein: CATSRETVMGTEAFF. The CDR3 DNA reads TGTGCCACCAGCAGGGAGACCGTGATGGGGACTGAAGCTTTCTTT.

The rearrangement uses TRBV7-9 and TRBJ2-1; 8 bases map to TRBD2. From germline, CDR1 is SEHNR and CDR2 FQNEAQ (reference sequence). The ends lost 7 bases at V and 1 base at J; junction bases unmatched: 15. The CDR3 spans 18 residues. CDR3 nucleotides: TGTGCCAGCAAGCCGCGGGGGGAAGAGAGAAAATCCTACAATGAGCAGTTCTTC. Residues: CASKPRGEERKSYNEQFF.

Details on this clonotype: This may be a read error, as it is one base from a much larger clone. This chain connects TRBV6-1 to TRBJ2-7; D is possibly TRBD1 (6 bases). Trimming removed 2 bases at V and 3 bases at J, with 17 bases between. The CDR3 extends over 16 amino acids. CDR1 and CDR2 (germline): MNHNS, SASEGT. The CDR3 bases are TGTGCCAGCAGTGAATTCGGCTTGGACAGATACTACGAGCAGTACTTC. This translates into CASSEFGLDRYYEQYF.

The gene calls are TRBV7-9 and TRBJ1-1, with 9 nucleotides matching TRBD1. Per the germline V gene, CDR1 is SEHNR and CDR2 is FQNEAQ (reference sequence). The CDR3 length is 16 residues. V lost 2 bases to trimming and J lost 5 bases; unmatched junction nucleotides: 9. The CDR3 DNA follows: TGTGCCAGCAGCTTATCTAACAGGGGGCTTGTAACTGAAGCTTTCTTT. It encodes CASSLSNRGLVTEAFF.

V and J are TRBV27 and TRBJ2-1; unclear D gene. Germline V gene sequence: CDR1 MNHEY, CDR2 SMNVEV (reference sequence). With 0 bases removed from V and 7 bases from J, the gap between germline ends came to 13 bases. This CDR3 is 15 amino acids long. CDR3 sequence (DNA): TGTGCCAGCAGTTTATCGGCACACCGGCCAAATGAGCAGTTCTTC. The encoded protein is CASSLSAHRPNEQFF.

This chain links TRBV15 with TRBJ2-1, with D uncertain. This CDR3 contains 15 residues. The V gene's germline CDR1 is LNHNV and CDR2 YYDKDF (reference sequence). V was clipped by 3 bases and J by 0 bases, with 9 bases between them. CDR3 protein: CATSRKATSYNEQFF. In DNA, the CDR3 is TGTGCCACCAGCAGGAAAGCTACCTCCTACAATGAGCAGTTCTTC.

The J gene is TRBJ1-2, the V gene TRBV5-5; 9 bases agree with TRBD1. Germline V gene lookup returns CDR1 SGHKS and CDR2 YYEKEE (reference sequence). This CDR3 is built from 14 residues. With 3 bases clipped from V and 7 bases from J, the junction kept 7 bases outside the gene matches. CDR3 DNA sequence: TGTGCCAGCAGCTACACCACAGGGGGCATTGGCTACACCTTC. Translation gives CASSYTTGGIGYTF.

This clonotype was detected a few times. V is TRBV6-4 and J is TRBJ2-3; 7 nucleotides line up with TRBD1. The CDR3 sequence is 15 residues long. Trimming at V came to 4 bases and at J to 6 bases, leaving 10 bases not matched to a gene. Germline V gene lookup returns CDR1 MRHNA and CDR2 SNTAGT. CDR3 amino acids: CASSVPGQALDTQYF. The DNA for the CDR3 is TGTGCCAGCAGTGTCCCAGGACAGGCCTTGGATACGCAGTATTTT.

This clonotype showed up just a few times. The V and J genes are TRBV7-6 and TRBJ2-2; 10 bases align to TRBD1. The CDR3 length is 14 residues. Germline trimming cut 5 bases from V and 8 bases from J; bases unmatched to any gene: 5. Germline CDR1 is SGHVS and CDR2 is FNYEAQ. As DNA, the CDR3 is TGTGCCAGCAGCGGGACAGGGGAAATGGGGGAGCTGTTTTTT. Translation gives CASSGTGEMGELFF.

The chain employs TRBV11-2 and TRBJ1-1; 7 nucleotides align to TRBD1. Germline V gene lookup returns CDR1 SGHAT and CDR2 FQNNGV. This CDR3 has 13 amino acids. Trimming at V came to 6 bases and at J to 6 bases, leaving 7 bases not matched to a gene. The CDR3 nucleotides read TGTGCCAGCAGTCAGGGGGGGGGGGCTGAAGCTTTCTTT. Translation: CASSQGGGAEAFF.

This clonotype was recorded many times. V is TRBV7-6 and J is TRBJ2-5; perhaps TRBD1 as D (5 bases). From germline, CDR1 is SGHVS and CDR2 FNYEAQ. This CDR3 is built from 14 residues. V dropped 1 base and J dropped 7 bases, with 13 bases sitting between them. CDR3 residues: CASSLGLQAGTQYF. The CDR3, as DNA: TGTGCCAGCAGCTTAGGGCTACAGGCCGGGACCCAGTACTTC.

This clonotype has ten or more counts. CDR3 nucleotide sequence: TGTGCCAGCAGTGAAGGGACGGGACAGGGGTGGTACGAGCAGTACTTC. Its translation is CASSEGTGQGWYEQYF. The chain employs TRBV6-1 and TRBJ2-7, with 10 bases fitting TRBD1. The trim removed 1 base at V and 4 bases at J, leaving 7 bases unmatched. The CDR3 loop spans 16 amino acids. Per germline, CDR1 MNHNS and CDR2 SASEGT.